The sequence of this T cell receptor beta chain was determined in a study of blood T cell repertoires in COVID-19. As processed by the authors: Amplification of reference gene primers provided the estimated nucleated cell counts. Sequencing used immunoSEQ multiplex PCR; TCRdb keeps in-frame clones, though not all of them. V, J and clone size are those of that table, while D and trimming were read from the DNA. The table lists over 150,000 clones, 85% to 90% of them singletons, with roughly 0.53% in the top ten. CDR1 and CDR2 from the germline V gene are SGHTA and FQGTGA. Trimming left V 5 bases short and J 6 bases short, with 16 bases between. The CDR3 covers 14 residues.

Sequencing input: peripheral blood. The chain joins TRBV7-3 to TRBJ1-2; D remains unclear. The source is a man aged 55-75 years with COVID-19, enrolled during active disease. DNA for the CDR3: TGTGCCAGCAGCCCCCAACCGGGTACGAATGGCTACACCTTC. Its protein product is CASSPQPGTNGYTF.